Listed below are T cell receptor beta chains from one sample, sequenced in a study of OX40 agonist ivuxolimab in advanced cancers. Assay used: immunoSEQ multiplex PCR; TCRdb lists only in-frame clones, some missing. The sample yields approximately 75,000 clones, roughly 90% seen once. Sequencing used CD4+ or CD8+ T cells sorted from blood, obtained in a trial of the OX40 agonist ivuxolimab. The source of these receptors is an adult with an advanced solid tumor such as melanoma, head and neck, liver or kidney cancer. CDR3s include the opening cysteine and the closing phenylalanine or tryptophan. Each record gives: V gene, J gene, CDR3 protein.

V gene: TRBV7-2
J gene: TRBJ2-5
CDR3 protein: CASSFSQETQYF

V gene: TRBV7-6
J gene: TRBJ2-3
CDR3 protein: CASSLGSADRPSTDTQYF

V gene: TRBV7-9
J gene: TRBJ1-2
CDR3 protein: CASSLGALGYGYTF

V gene: TRBV7-2
J gene: TRBJ2-4
CDR3 protein: CASSQGPSKNIQYF

V gene: TRBV6-6
J gene: TRBJ2-7
CDR3 protein: CASSYGGQGSYEQYF

V gene: TRBV7-2
J gene: TRBJ2-1
CDR3 protein: CASSFRQTYNEQFF

V gene: TRBV7-2
J gene: TRBJ2-5
CDR3 protein: CASSPGLAGGGETQYF

V gene: TRBV6-5
J gene: TRBJ1-1
CDR3 protein: CASRDRLNTEAFF

V gene: TRBV9
J gene: TRBJ1-5
CDR3 protein: CASSVGGQLNQPQHF

V gene: TRBV7-2
J gene: TRBJ2-1
CDR3 protein: CASSLARFNEQFF

V gene: TRBV19
J gene: TRBJ1-4
CDR3 protein: CASSPGDRANEKLFF

V gene: TRBV28
J gene: TRBJ1-1
CDR3 protein: CASSLTGQGAEAFF

V gene: TRBV5-1
J gene: TRBJ1-1
CDR3 protein: CASSFDGGNTEAFF